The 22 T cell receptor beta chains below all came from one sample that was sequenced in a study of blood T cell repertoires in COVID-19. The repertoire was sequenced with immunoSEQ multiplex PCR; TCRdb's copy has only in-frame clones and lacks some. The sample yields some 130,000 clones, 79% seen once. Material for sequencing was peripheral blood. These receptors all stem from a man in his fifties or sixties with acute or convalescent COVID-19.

This chain's CDR3 is CASSPGSGNTIYF. CDR3 DNA sequence: TGTGCCAGCTCACCAGGGAGTGGAAACACCATATATTTT. The gene calls are TRBV18 and TRBJ1-3; D is unresolved. The germline V gene encodes CDR1 KGHSH and CDR2 LQKENI. The CDR3 consists of 13 residues. Trimming shortened V by 2 bases and J by 3 bases, and 5 bases separated the two germline ends.

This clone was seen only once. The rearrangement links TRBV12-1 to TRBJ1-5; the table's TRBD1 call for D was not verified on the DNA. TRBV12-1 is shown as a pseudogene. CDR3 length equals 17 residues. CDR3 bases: TGTGCCAGCAGCTTTCCCGGGACAGGGTTAGGCAATCAGCCCCAGCATTTT. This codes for CASSFPGTGLGNQPQHF.

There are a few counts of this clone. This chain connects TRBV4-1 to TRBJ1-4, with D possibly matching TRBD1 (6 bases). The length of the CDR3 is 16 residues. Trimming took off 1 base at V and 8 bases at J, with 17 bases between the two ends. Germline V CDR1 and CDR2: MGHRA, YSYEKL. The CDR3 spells CASSQGASGGGEKLFF. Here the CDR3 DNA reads TGCGCCAGCAGCCAAGGGGCGAGTGGGGGGGGCGAAAAACTGTTTTTT.

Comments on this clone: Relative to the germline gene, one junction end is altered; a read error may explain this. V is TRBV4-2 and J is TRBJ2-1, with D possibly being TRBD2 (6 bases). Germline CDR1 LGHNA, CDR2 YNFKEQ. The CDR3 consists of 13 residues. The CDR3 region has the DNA TGTGCCAGCAGCACCCTGCGGGGAGGCCGGGGCGTCTTC. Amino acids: CASSTLRGGRGVF.

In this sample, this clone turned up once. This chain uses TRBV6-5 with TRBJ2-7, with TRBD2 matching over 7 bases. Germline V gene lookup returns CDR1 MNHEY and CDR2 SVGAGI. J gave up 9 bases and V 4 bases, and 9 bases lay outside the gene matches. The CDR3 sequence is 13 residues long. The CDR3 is CASSWGRDRSQYF. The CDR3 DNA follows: TGTGCCAGCAGTTGGGGGAGGGACCGCTCGCAGTACTTC.

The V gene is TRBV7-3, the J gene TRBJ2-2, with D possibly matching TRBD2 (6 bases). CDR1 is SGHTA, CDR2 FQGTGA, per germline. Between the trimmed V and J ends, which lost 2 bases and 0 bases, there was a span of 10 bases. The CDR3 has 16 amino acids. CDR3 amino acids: CASSLLGGSNTGELFF. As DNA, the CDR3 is TGTGCCAGCAGCTTACTCGGGGGATCGAACACCGGGGAGCTGTTTTTT.

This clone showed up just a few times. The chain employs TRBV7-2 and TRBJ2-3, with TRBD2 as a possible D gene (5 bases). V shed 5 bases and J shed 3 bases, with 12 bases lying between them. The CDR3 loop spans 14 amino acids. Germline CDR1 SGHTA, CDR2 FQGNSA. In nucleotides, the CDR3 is TGTGCCAGCAGCCAACTAGGAAGGACAGATACGCAGTATTTT. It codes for CASSQLGRTDTQYF.

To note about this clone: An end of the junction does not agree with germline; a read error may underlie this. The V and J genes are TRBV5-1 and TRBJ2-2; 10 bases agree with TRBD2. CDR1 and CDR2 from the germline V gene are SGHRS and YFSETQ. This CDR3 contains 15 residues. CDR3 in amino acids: CASSPSGSNIGELFF. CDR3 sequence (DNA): TGCGCCAGCAGCCCTAGCGGGAGTAACATCGGGGAGCTGTTTTTT.

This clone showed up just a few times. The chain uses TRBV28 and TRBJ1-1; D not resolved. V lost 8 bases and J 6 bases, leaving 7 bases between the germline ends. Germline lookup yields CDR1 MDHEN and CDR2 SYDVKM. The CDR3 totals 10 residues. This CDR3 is CASGPPEAFF. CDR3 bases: TGTGCCAGCGGGCCTCCTGAAGCTTTCTTT.

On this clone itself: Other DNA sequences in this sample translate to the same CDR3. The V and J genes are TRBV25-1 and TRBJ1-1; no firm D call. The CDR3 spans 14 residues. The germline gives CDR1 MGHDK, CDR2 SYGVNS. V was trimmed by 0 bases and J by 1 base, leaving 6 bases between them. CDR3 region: CASSEYGGNTEAFF. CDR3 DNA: TGTGCCAGCAGTGAATACGGCGGGAACACTGAAGCTTTCTTT.

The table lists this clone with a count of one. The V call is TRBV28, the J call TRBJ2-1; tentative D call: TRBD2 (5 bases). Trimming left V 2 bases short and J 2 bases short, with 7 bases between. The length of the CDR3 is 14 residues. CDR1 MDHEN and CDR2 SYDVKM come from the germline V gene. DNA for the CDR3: TGTGCCAGCAGTTTAGGCGGGCCCTACAATGAGCAGTTCTTC. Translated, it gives CASSLGGPYNEQFF.

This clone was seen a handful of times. The DNA for the CDR3 is TGCGCCAGCAGCTCCTACTCGGACACATTTAATTCACCCCTCCACTTT. This translates into CASSSYSDTFNSPLHF. V usage is TRBV5-1 and J usage is TRBJ1-6; D perhaps matches TRBD1 (5 bases). This CDR3 comprises 16 residues. The germline V gene has CDR1 SGHRS and CDR2 YFSETQ. Trimming removed 3 bases at V and 6 bases at J, with 16 bases between.

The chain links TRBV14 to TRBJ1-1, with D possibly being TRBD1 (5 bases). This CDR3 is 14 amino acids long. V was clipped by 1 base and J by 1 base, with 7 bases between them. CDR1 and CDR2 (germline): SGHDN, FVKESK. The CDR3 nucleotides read TGTGCCAGCAGCCAAGGGGGCAGGAACACTGAAGCTTTCTTT. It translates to CASSQGGRNTEAFF.

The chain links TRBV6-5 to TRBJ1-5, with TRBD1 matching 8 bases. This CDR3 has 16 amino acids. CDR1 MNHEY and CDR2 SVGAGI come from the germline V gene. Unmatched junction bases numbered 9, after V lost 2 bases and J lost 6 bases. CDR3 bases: TGTGCCAGCAGTTACCCCCTTGGACAGGGCGGTCAGCCCCAGCATTTT. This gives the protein CASSYPLGQGGQPQHF.

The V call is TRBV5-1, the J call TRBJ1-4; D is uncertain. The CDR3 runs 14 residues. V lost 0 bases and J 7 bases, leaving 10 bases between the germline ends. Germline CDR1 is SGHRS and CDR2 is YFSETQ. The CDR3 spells CASSLGGRGEKLFF. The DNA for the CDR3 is TGCGCCAGCAGCTTGGGCGGCAGAGGTGAAAAACTGTTTTTT.

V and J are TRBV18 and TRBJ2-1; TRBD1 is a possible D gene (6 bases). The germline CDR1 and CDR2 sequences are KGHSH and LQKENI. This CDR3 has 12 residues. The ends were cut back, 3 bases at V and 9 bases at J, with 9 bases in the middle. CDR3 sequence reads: CASSPIRGEQFF. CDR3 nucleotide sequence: TGTGCCAGCTCACCGATCAGGGGTGAGCAGTTCTTC.

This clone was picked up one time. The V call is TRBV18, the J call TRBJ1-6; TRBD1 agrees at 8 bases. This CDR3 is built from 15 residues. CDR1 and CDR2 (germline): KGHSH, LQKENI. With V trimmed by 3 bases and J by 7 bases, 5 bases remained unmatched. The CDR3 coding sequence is TGTGCCAGCTCACCCGGACAGGGCCAAAATTCACCCCTCCACTTT. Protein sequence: CASSPGQGQNSPLHF. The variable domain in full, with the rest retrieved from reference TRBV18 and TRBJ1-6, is NAGVMQNPRHLVRRRGQEARLRCSPMKGHSHVYWYRQLPEEGLKFMVYLQKENIIDESGMPKERFSAEFPKEGPSILRIQQVVRGDSAAYFCASSPGQGQNSPLHFGNGTRLTVT.

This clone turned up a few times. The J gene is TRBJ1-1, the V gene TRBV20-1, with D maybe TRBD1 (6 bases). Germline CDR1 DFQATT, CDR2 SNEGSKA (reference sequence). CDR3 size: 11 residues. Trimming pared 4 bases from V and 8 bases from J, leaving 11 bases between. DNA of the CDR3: TGCAGTGCTATCCACAGGGCGGAAGCTTTCTTT. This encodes CSAIHRAEAFF.

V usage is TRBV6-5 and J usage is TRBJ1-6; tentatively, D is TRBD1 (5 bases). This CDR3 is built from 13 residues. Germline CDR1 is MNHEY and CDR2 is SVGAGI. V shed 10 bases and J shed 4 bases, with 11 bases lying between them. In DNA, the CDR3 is TGTGCCACCACGACAGAGTATAATTCACCCCTCCACTTT. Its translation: CATTTEYNSPLHF.

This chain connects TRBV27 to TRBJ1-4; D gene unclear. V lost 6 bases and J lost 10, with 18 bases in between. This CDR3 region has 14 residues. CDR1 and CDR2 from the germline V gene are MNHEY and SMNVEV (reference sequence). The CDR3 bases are TGTGCCAGCAGACCGGGATCAGCCCTAGGAAAACTGTTTTTT. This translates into CASRPGSALGKLFF.

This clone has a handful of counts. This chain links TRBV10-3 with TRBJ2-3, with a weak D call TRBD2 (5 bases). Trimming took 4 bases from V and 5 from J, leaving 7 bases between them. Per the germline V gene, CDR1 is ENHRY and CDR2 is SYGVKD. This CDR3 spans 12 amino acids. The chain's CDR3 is CAISVREDTQYF. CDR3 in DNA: TGTGCCATCAGTGTCCGGGAAGATACGCAGTATTTT.

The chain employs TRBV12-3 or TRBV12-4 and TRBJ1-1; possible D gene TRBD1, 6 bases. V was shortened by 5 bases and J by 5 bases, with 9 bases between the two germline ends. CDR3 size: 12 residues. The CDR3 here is CASSKQGTEAFF. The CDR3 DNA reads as TGTGCCAGCAGTAAACAGGGTACTGAAGCTTTCTTT.